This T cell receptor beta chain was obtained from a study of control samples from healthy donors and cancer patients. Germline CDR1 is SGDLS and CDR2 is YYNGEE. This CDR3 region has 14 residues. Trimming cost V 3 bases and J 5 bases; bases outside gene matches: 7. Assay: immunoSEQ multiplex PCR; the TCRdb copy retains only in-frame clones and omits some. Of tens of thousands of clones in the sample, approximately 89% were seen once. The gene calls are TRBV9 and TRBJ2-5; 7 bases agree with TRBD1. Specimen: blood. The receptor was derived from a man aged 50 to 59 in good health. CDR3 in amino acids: CASSATDRLETQYF. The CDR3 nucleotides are TGTGCCAGCAGCGCAACGGACAGGTTGGAGACCCAGTACTTC.